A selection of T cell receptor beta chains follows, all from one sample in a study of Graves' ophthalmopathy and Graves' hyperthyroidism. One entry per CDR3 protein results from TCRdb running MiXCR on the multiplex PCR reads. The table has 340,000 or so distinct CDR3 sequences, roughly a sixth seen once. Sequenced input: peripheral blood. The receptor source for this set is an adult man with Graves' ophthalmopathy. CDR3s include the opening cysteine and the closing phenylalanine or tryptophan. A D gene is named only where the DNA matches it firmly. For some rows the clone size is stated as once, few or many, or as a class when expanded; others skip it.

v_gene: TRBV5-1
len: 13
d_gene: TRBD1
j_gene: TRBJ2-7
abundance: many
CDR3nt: TGCGCCAGCAGCTTGGGGACAGGGGGACATCTACGCTTC
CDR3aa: CASSLGTGGHLRF

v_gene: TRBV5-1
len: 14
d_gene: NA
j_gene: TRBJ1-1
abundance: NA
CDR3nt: TGCGCCAGCAGCTTGGCCTTGGGGGAGACTGAAGCTTTCTTT
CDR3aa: CASSLALGETEAFF

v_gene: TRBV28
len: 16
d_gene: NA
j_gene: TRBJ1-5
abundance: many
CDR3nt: TGTGCCAGCAGAGCGACGACCGGGACGGTGAATCAGCCCCAGCATTTT
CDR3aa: CASRATTGTVNQPQHF

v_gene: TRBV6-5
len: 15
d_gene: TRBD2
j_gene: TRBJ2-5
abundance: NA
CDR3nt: TGTGCCAGCAGTTACAGCGGACTAGAACAAGAGACCCAGTACTTC
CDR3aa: CASSYSGLEQETQYF

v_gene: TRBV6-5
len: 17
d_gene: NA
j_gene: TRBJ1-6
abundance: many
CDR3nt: TGTGCCAGCAGTTACACACAGGGACCTCAGATGAGTTCACCCCTCCACTTT
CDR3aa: CASSYTQGPQMSSPLHF

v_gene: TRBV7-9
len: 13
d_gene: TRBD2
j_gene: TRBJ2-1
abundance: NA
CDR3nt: TGTGCCAGCAGCTTAGGGACTAGCAATGAGCAGTTCTTC
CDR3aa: CASSLGTSNEQFF

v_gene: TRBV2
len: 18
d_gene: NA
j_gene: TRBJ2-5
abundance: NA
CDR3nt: TGTGCCAGCAGTTTATATTTCCCTCGACTAGATCTAAAAGAGACCCAGTACTTC
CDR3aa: CASSLYFPRLDLKETQYF

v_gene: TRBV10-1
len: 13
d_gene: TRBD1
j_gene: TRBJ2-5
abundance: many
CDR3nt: TGCGCCAGCAGTGGACAGGGCCCGGAGACCCAGTACTTC
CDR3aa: CASSGQGPETQYF

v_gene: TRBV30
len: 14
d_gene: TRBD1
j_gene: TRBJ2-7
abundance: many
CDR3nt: TGTGCCTGGAGTGGGGGACAGCCCGCTGGCGAGCAGTACTTC
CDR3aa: CAWSGGQPAGEQYF

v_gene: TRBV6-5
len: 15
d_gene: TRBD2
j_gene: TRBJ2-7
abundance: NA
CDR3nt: TGTGCCAGCAGTTACGGACTAGCGAACTCCTACGAGCAGTACTTC
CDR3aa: CASSYGLANSYEQYF

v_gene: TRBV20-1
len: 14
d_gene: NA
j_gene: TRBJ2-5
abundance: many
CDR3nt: TGCAGTGCTAGCCCCACCACGGGCATAGCGACCCAGTACTTC
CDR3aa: CSASPTTGIATQYF

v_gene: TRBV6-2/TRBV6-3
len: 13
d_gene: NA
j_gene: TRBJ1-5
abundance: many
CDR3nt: TGTGCCAGCAGAACCGGGACCATGGGCCCCCAGCATTTT
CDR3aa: CASRTGTMGPQHF

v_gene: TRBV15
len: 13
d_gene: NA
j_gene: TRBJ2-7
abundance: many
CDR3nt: TGTGCCACCAGCAGAGGGGAATCCTACGAGCAGTACTTC
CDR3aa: CATSRGESYEQYF

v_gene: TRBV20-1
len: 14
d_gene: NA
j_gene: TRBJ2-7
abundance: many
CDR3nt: TGCAGTGCTAGCGAACCTCAGGGAGGAAGGGAGCAGTACTTC
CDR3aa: CSASEPQGGREQYF

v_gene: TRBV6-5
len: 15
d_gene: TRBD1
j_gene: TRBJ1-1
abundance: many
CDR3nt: TGTGCCAGCAACAGGTCAGGGGGGAAAGGCACTGAAGCTTTCTTT
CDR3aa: CASNRSGGKGTEAFF

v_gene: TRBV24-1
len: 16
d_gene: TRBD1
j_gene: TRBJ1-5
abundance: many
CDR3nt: TGTGCCACCAGTGACCAGGACAGGGGAGGCAATCAGCCCCAGCATTTT
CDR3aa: CATSDQDRGGNQPQHF

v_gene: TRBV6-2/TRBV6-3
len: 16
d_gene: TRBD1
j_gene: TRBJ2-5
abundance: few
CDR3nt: TGTGCCAGCAGTTACGGGGGACAGGCTCCCCAAGAGACCCAGTACTTC
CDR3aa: CASSYGGQAPQETQYF